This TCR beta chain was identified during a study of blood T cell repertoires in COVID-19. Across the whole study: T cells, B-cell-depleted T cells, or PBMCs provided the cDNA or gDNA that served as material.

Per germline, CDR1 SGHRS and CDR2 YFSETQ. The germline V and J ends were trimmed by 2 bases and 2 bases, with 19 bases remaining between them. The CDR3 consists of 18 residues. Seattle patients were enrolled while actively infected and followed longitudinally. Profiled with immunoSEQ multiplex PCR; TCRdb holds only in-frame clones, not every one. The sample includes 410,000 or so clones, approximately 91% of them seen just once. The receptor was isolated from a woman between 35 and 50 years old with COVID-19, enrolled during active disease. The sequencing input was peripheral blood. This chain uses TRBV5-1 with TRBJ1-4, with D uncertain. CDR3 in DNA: TGCGCCAGCAGCTTAATGTTCACGGTGGGGAGCACTAATGAAAAACTGTTTTTT. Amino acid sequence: CASSLMFTVGSTNEKLFF.